This TCR beta chain was captured by sequencing in a study of glioma-infiltrating T cells listed by TCRdb under 2016. For the wider study: Glioma tissue, non-neoplastic brain tissue and matched peripheral blood mononuclear cells were used as sources from which TCR alpha- and beta-chain repertoires were sequenced. Each tissue-infiltrating repertoire was compared with the same patient's peripheral blood repertoire to measure divergence between tissue and blood T-cell populations. Three low-grade glioma patients, fewer than 10 primary glioblastoma patients and three non-glioma patients contributing non-neoplastic brain tissue were included in the paired cohort. Study-wide conclusions, independent of this receptor: Small numbers underpinned the group comparisons: 7 to 9 glioblastoma patients, three low-grade glioma patients and three non-neoplastic patients. VJ-independent divergence between tissue and blood was found to be below expectation in non-neoplastic patients but above expectation in all gliomas, particularly low-grade gliomas. Tissue and blood shared very few CDR3 sequences, a result attributed to high CDR3 diversity and limited sampling.

Measured from the cysteine to the phenylalanine, the CDR3 is 15 residues long. Only CDR3 DNA is held: 45 bases, read in frame from base 1. The germline V gene encodes CDR1 SGHVS and CDR2 FQNEAQ. The iRepertoire nested amplicon-rescue multiplex PCR (arm-PCR) platform was used to amplify TCR alpha and beta CDR3 regions from RNA. The input for one-step reverse transcription and amplification was about 85-400 ng of tissue mRNA or PBMC total RNA. Following bead purification, Illumina adapters were added by a secondary multiplex PCR, and the libraries were gel-purified between 200 and 400 bp. Demultiplexing relied on internal 6-nucleotide barcodes carried by the libraries. Sequencing of the libraries was done on an Illumina MiSeq using 2x220 or 2x250 nucleotide paired-end reads. On the study's bioinformatics: Paired reads were merged using FLASH 1.2.11 and were aligned to the GRCh37 human genome using BWA-MEM, after which TRA and TRB reads were extracted. For V and J assignment, an IMGT-derived reference of cassette sequences and CDR3 motifs that included pseudogenes was used. Three-frame translation of reads was performed, and productive CDR3s were defined as those with a C...FGXG motif and no stop codons. A clonotype was defined as a unique combination of a V-J cassette pair and a CDR3 amino acid sequence. Reads were filtered by Hamming distance, thresholded by each sample's sequence error rate in mapped regions. The public reads were reanalyzed by TCRdb: fastp trimming at Q25, MiXCR alignment, in-frame beta chains only. Entries that share a CDR3 protein sequence are merged under the most common genes and DNA. None of the V and J calls come from the authors' own analysis; TCRdb made them. The sample includes about 130,000 distinct CDR3 sequences, with around 25% observed a single time. The ten biggest clones cover under 35% of the sample.

With regard to this clonotype: Its antigen specificity is not known. Relative to the germline gene, one junction end is altered; a read error may explain this.

In this chain, TRBV7-8 is recombined with TRBJ2-2; TRBD2 is a weak D gene call, 5 bases matching. The specimen was glioma tissue, nonneoplastic brain tissue, or PBMCs (not recorded which). The sequence came from a human donor with low-grade glioma or glioblastoma, undergoing nonglioma brain surgery, or in good health (not recorded which). Here the CDR3 is given as CASSPLGTYTGELFF. DNA sequence: TGTGCCAGCAGCCCTCTAGGAACCTACACCGGGGAGCTGTTCTTT. Supplemented by the reference TRBV7-8 and TRBJ2-2 proteins around the CDR3, the complete variable domain is GAGVSQSPRYKVAKRGQDVALRCDPISGHVSLFWYQQALGQGPEFLTYFQNEAQLDKSGLPSDRFFAERPEGSVSTLKIQRTQQEDSAVYLCASSPLGTYTGELFFGEGSRLTVL.